The T cell receptor (beta chain) described here comes from a study of blood T cell repertoires in COVID-19. The overall study: Specimens from acute and convalescent COVID-19 originated in the United States, Italy and Spain.

This CDR3 spans 15 amino acids. Germline loops: CDR1 SGHNT, CDR2 YENEEA. V was cut by 4 bases and J by 2 bases, with 15 bases left in between. Clones were sequenced by immunoSEQ multiplex PCR, and TCRdb holds only the in-frame ones, with some missing. This table has roughly 300,000 clones, under 95% appearing once. Grouping used clinical history reported by participants in a survey and questionnaire. The sequencing sample was made of PBMCs or T cells enriched from blood (not recorded which). The sequence came from a young woman who had recovered from COVID-19. V is TRBV11-3 and J is TRBJ2-7; D unclear. The CDR3 DNA sequence: TGTGCCAGCAGCTCCCACTTCGGTAAGCCCTACGAGCAGTACTTC. Its protein product is CASSSHFGKPYEQYF.